A selection of T cell receptor beta chains follows, all from one sample in a study of regulatory T cells in long-lasting Graves disease. Via MiXCR, TCRdb re-called the multiplex PCR reads, giving one row per CDR3 protein. The sample gives 430,000 or so distinct CDR3 sequences, about 21% of which show up once; around an eighth is in the top ten. The source material was peripheral blood mononuclear cells (PBMCs), sampled when the disease was refractory, from a patient treated with antithyroid drugs. The receptors derive from a female donor with Graves disease. Each CDR3 is given with its conserved first and last residue. The order of the fields is V gene, clone size, D gene, J gene, CDR3 DNA, CDR3 protein. A D gene is named only where the DNA matches it firmly. The size entry is marked missing in some rows and otherwise reads once, few, many or a size class.

v_gene: TRBV25-1; abundance: .; d_gene: .; j_gene: TRBJ2-7; CDR3nt: TGTGCCAGCAGGGAGACTACGGCGTACTACGAGCAGTACTTC; CDR3aa: CASRETTAYYEQYF
v_gene: TRBV28; abundance: many; d_gene: .; j_gene: TRBJ2-7; CDR3nt: TGTGCCAGCAGTTCAAGCTGGCAGGGCTCCTACGAGCAGTACTTC; CDR3aa: CASSSSWQGSYEQYF
v_gene: TRBV28; abundance: many; d_gene: TRBD1; j_gene: TRBJ1-2; CDR3nt: TGTGCCAGCAGTCTCCCCCTAACAGGGGCCTATGGCTACACCTTC; CDR3aa: CASSLPLTGAYGYTF
v_gene: TRBV11-1; abundance: many; d_gene: TRBD1; j_gene: TRBJ1-1; CDR3nt: TGTGCCAGCAGCCCAGACAGGGCTTTCACTGAAGCTTTCTTT; CDR3aa: CASSPDRAFTEAFF
v_gene: TRBV5-1; abundance: .; d_gene: .; j_gene: TRBJ2-5; CDR3nt: TGCGCCACCTCACCAGGGGGGACGGAGACCCAGTACTTC; CDR3aa: CATSPGGTETQYF
v_gene: TRBV15; abundance: .; d_gene: .; j_gene: TRBJ2-7; CDR3nt: TGTGCCACCAGCAGCATTACAGGCGGGTCCTACGAGCAGTACTTC; CDR3aa: CATSSITGGSYEQYF
v_gene: TRBV5-1; abundance: .; d_gene: .; j_gene: TRBJ1-1; CDR3nt: TGCGCCAGCAGCTTGGCCAGGGTAAACACTGAAGCTCTCTTT; CDR3aa: CASSLARVNTEALF
v_gene: TRBV20-1; abundance: .; d_gene: TRBD2; j_gene: TRBJ2-2; CDR3nt: TGCAGTGCTCCCGGGGAAGCGGGAGGTCCCGGGGAGCTGTTTTTT; CDR3aa: CSAPGEAGGPGELFF
v_gene: TRBV27; abundance: .; d_gene: TRBD1; j_gene: TRBJ2-3; CDR3nt: TGTGCCAGCAGTTTAAGGACAGGCCGCACAGATACGCAGTATTTT; CDR3aa: CASSLRTGRTDTQYF
v_gene: TRBV27; abundance: .; d_gene: TRBD1; j_gene: TRBJ2-7; CDR3nt: TGTGCCAGCAGTCCACCGAAGACAGGGAGCCCCTACGAGCAGTACTTC; CDR3aa: CASSPPKTGSPYEQYF
v_gene: TRBV5-1; abundance: .; d_gene: TRBD2; j_gene: TRBJ2-7; CDR3nt: TGCGCCAGCAGCTTGGTTAGCGGGGGGAGCTCCTACGAGCAGTACTTC; CDR3aa: CASSLVSGGSSYEQYF
v_gene: TRBV20-1; abundance: .; d_gene: TRBD2; j_gene: TRBJ2-4; CDR3nt: TGCAGTGCTAGGGATGGAGGGAGGGTAGCCAAAAACATTCAGTACTTC; CDR3aa: CSARDGGRVAKNIQYF
v_gene: TRBV6-4; abundance: few; d_gene: TRBD2; j_gene: TRBJ2-2; CDR3nt: TGTGCCAGCAGTTACACAATTCCGGGACTAGCTACCCCCGGAACCGGGGAGCTGTTTTTT; CDR3aa: CASSYTIPGLATPGTGELFF
v_gene: TRBV7-6; abundance: few; d_gene: .; j_gene: TRBJ1-1; CDR3nt: TGTGCCAGCAGCTTATCCGAAAGGGGAATGAACACTGAAGCTTTCTTT; CDR3aa: CASSLSERGMNTEAFF
v_gene: TRBV4-1; abundance: few; d_gene: .; j_gene: TRBJ2-2; CDR3nt: TGCGCCAGCAGCCAACCTTCTACCGGGGAGCTGTTTTTT; CDR3aa: CASSQPSTGELFF
v_gene: TRBV5-1; abundance: .; d_gene: .; j_gene: TRBJ2-7; CDR3nt: TGCGCCAGCAGCTTGGAGGGTCGGGTCTCCTACGAGCAGTACTTC; CDR3aa: CASSLEGRVSYEQYF
v_gene: TRBV10-3; abundance: .; d_gene: TRBD2; j_gene: TRBJ2-7; CDR3nt: TGTGCCATCAGTGAGTCGAGAGGGAGGGGATTCTACGAGCAGTACTTC; CDR3aa: CAISESRGRGFYEQYF
v_gene: TRBV4-1; abundance: .; d_gene: .; j_gene: TRBJ1-1; CDR3nt: TGCGCCAGCAACCAAGATGCGGGCACTGAAGCTTTCTTT; CDR3aa: CASNQDAGTEAFF
v_gene: TRBV30; abundance: .; d_gene: TRBD1; j_gene: TRBJ1-1; CDR3nt: TGTGCCTGGAGTGTACTAGACAGGGACGTCACTGAAGCTTTCTTT; CDR3aa: CAWSVLDRDVTEAFF
v_gene: TRBV11-2; abundance: .; d_gene: TRBD2; j_gene: TRBJ2-3; CDR3nt: TGTGCCAGCAGCTTAACCCCGGGACTAGCGGATCCGACCCAGGCAGATACGCAGTATTTT; CDR3aa: CASSLTPGLADPTQADTQYF
v_gene: TRBV7-2; abundance: .; d_gene: .; j_gene: TRBJ2-5; CDR3nt: TGTGCCAGCAGCTTCCTAGCGAGAGGGGGTCGGACCCAGTACTTC; CDR3aa: CASSFLARGGRTQYF
v_gene: TRBV5-1; abundance: few; d_gene: .; j_gene: TRBJ2-1; CDR3nt: TGCGCCAGCAGCTTAACAGGGTTCGACAATGAGCAGTTCTTC; CDR3aa: CASSLTGFDNEQFF
v_gene: TRBV4-1; abundance: .; d_gene: .; j_gene: TRBJ2-7; CDR3nt: TGCGCCAGCAGCCCCCAGGTGGGAGTTTCCTACGAGCAGTACTTC; CDR3aa: CASSPQVGVSYEQYF
v_gene: TRBV27; abundance: many; d_gene: TRBD1; j_gene: TRBJ2-2; CDR3nt: TGTGCCAGCAGCTTCGGACAGGGGGCGAACACCGGGGAGCTGTTTTTT; CDR3aa: CASSFGQGANTGELFF
v_gene: TRBV27; abundance: few; d_gene: TRBD1; j_gene: TRBJ2-2; CDR3nt: TGTGCCAGCAGGTGGACAGGGGGCACCGGGGAGCTGTTTTTT; CDR3aa: CASRWTGGTGELFF
v_gene: TRBV7-2; abundance: few; d_gene: .; j_gene: TRBJ1-4; CDR3nt: TGTGCCAGCAGCTTATTCAGGTTGGCTAATGAAAAACTGTTTTTT; CDR3aa: CASSLFRLANEKLFF
v_gene: TRBV28; abundance: many; d_gene: TRBD2; j_gene: TRBJ2-7; CDR3nt: TGTGCCAGTGTACTAGCGGGACGTGGGGAGCAGTACTTC; CDR3aa: CASVLAGRGEQYF
v_gene: TRBV7-9; abundance: .; d_gene: TRBD1; j_gene: TRBJ2-1; CDR3nt: TGTGCCAGCAGCCTCCCGGAGTGGGACAGGGTGAGCAATGAGCAGTTCTTC; CDR3aa: CASSLPEWDRVSNEQFF
v_gene: TRBV2; abundance: .; d_gene: TRBD1; j_gene: TRBJ2-3; CDR3nt: TGTGCCAGCAGTGAAGGACAGGGGCTGAGCACAGATACGCGGTATTTT; CDR3aa: CASSEGQGLSTDTRYF
v_gene: TRBV2; abundance: many; d_gene: TRBD2; j_gene: TRBJ2-5; CDR3nt: TGTGCCAGCAGTGACTGGACTAGAGGACAAGAGACCCAGTACTTC; CDR3aa: CASSDWTRGQETQYF
v_gene: TRBV5-6; abundance: few; d_gene: TRBD1; j_gene: TRBJ1-5; CDR3nt: TGTGCCAGCAGCTTGTTCACAGGGGGCTCAGTAAATCAGCCCCAGCATTTT; CDR3aa: CASSLFTGGSVNQPQHF
v_gene: TRBV28; abundance: many; d_gene: .; j_gene: TRBJ1-2; CDR3nt: TGTGCCAGCAGTTACACCGGGGACTATGGCTACACCTTC; CDR3aa: CASSYTGDYGYTF
v_gene: TRBV5-1; abundance: many; d_gene: TRBD2; j_gene: TRBJ2-7; CDR3nt: TGCGCCAGCAGCGGGGGGGACGGGGCCTACGAGCAGTACTTC; CDR3aa: CASSGGDGAYEQYF
v_gene: TRBV3-1; abundance: many; d_gene: .; j_gene: TRBJ2-7; CDR3nt: TGTGCCAGCAGCCAAGAGGTAGTCGCGGGGCGCGAGCAGTACTTC; CDR3aa: CASSQEVVAGREQYF
v_gene: TRBV5-1; abundance: .; d_gene: .; j_gene: TRBJ1-1; CDR3nt: TGCGCCAGCAGCTTTGGGGTAGGGGCTATGAACACTGAAGCTTTCTTT; CDR3aa: CASSFGVGAMNTEAFF
v_gene: TRBV10-1; abundance: few; d_gene: TRBD1; j_gene: TRBJ2-7; CDR3nt: TGCGCCAGCAGTCCGGGACAGGGGACTTCTTCCTACGAGCAGTACTTC; CDR3aa: CASSPGQGTSSYEQYF
v_gene: TRBV7-9; abundance: .; d_gene: .; j_gene: TRBJ1-2; CDR3nt: TGTGCCAGCCAACCCGCGGGTAGCTATGGCTACACCTTC; CDR3aa: CASQPAGSYGYTF
v_gene: TRBV19; abundance: .; d_gene: TRBD1; j_gene: TRBJ1-1; CDR3nt: TGTGCCAGTAGTATTAGGACAGGGGTCACTGAAGCTTTCTTT; CDR3aa: CASSIRTGVTEAFF
v_gene: TRBV28; abundance: many; d_gene: .; j_gene: TRBJ1-5; CDR3nt: TGTGCCAGCAGCCTCAAAGGCAAGTATAGCAATCAGCCCCAGCATTTT; CDR3aa: CASSLKGKYSNQPQHF
v_gene: TRBV6-2/TRBV6-3; abundance: .; d_gene: TRBD1; j_gene: TRBJ1-2; CDR3nt: TGTGCCAGCAGGACAGGGGGGGACTATGGCTACACCTTC; CDR3aa: CASRTGGDYGYTF
v_gene: TRBV20-1; abundance: many; d_gene: TRBD1; j_gene: TRBJ2-5; CDR3nt: TGCAGTGCTAGAGGGAAACTCCACAGGGGACCCTCGGAGACCCAGTACTTC; CDR3aa: CSARGKLHRGPSETQYF
v_gene: TRBV29-1; abundance: .; d_gene: TRBD1; j_gene: TRBJ1-2; CDR3nt: TGCAGCGTTCGGACGGGTTGGGGACAGGGCTATGGCTACACCTTC; CDR3aa: CSVRTGWGQGYGYTF
v_gene: TRBV20-1; abundance: few; d_gene: .; j_gene: TRBJ2-7; CDR3nt: TGCAGTGCAACCCCTGGCAGGTTCCACGAGCAGTACTTC; CDR3aa: CSATPGRFHEQYF
v_gene: TRBV3-1; abundance: few; d_gene: TRBD2; j_gene: TRBJ2-1; CDR3nt: TGTGCCAGCAGCCAAGTGAGGGAGGGCCATGAGCAGTTCTTC; CDR3aa: CASSQVREGHEQFF
v_gene: TRBV28; abundance: many; d_gene: .; j_gene: TRBJ1-1; CDR3nt: TGTGCCAGCAGTTTAACCGGCAGTGGGGCTCGGGCTTTCTTT; CDR3aa: CASSLTGSGARAFF
v_gene: TRBV7-2; abundance: .; d_gene: .; j_gene: TRBJ2-3; CDR3nt: TGTGCCAGCACCCCGTGGCCGACTCAAAGGATTGAGCAGTATTTT; CDR3aa: CASTPWPTQRIEQYF
v_gene: TRBV5-4; abundance: few; d_gene: TRBD2; j_gene: TRBJ2-7; CDR3nt: TGTGCCAGCAGCCCGACTAGCCCGGTAGGCGAGCAGTACTTC; CDR3aa: CASSPTSPVGEQYF
v_gene: TRBV28; abundance: many; d_gene: .; j_gene: TRBJ2-7; CDR3nt: TGTGCCAGCAGTTTAAAAGGCGGGACCTACGAGCAGTACTTC; CDR3aa: CASSLKGGTYEQYF
v_gene: TRBV19; abundance: .; d_gene: .; j_gene: TRBJ2-2; CDR3nt: TGTGCCAGTAGTATGGGACACAACACCGGGGAGCTGTTTTTT; CDR3aa: CASSMGHNTGELFF
v_gene: TRBV5-1; abundance: .; d_gene: TRBD2; j_gene: TRBJ2-3; CDR3nt: TGCGCCAGCAGCACGGGAGCGGGAGCAGGCACAGATACGCAGTATTTT; CDR3aa: CASSTGAGAGTDTQYF
v_gene: TRBV29-1; abundance: .; d_gene: .; j_gene: TRBJ2-2; CDR3nt: TGCAGCGTTCCTGGGTACACCGGGGAGCTGTTTTTT; CDR3aa: CSVPGYTGELFF
v_gene: TRBV11-2; abundance: many; d_gene: TRBD2; j_gene: TRBJ2-5; CDR3nt: TGTGCCAGCAGCTTATGGGCGGGAGGGCCCGAGACCCAGTACTTC; CDR3aa: CASSLWAGGPETQYF
v_gene: TRBV20-1; abundance: .; d_gene: TRBD2; j_gene: TRBJ2-5; CDR3nt: TGCAGTGCTCCAGCGGTTTCCGCGGGGGGATGGACCCAGTACTTC; CDR3aa: CSAPAVSAGGWTQYF
v_gene: TRBV29-1; abundance: few; d_gene: .; j_gene: TRBJ2-3; CDR3nt: TGCAGCGTTGAATCGGCAGGGGCGAGAACAGATACGCAGTATTTT; CDR3aa: CSVESAGARTDTQYF